This T cell receptor beta chain was captured by sequencing in a study of neoadjuvant anti-PD-1 for oral cavity cancer. Some clones are missing from TCRdb's copy, which holds only in-frame ones; the method was immunoSEQ multiplex PCR. There are around 68,000 clones in the sample; roughly nine tenths occur only once, and around 3% lies in the top ten. Documented time point: after neoadjuvant nivolumab, at surgical resection. The CDR3 consists of 15 residues. V shed 3 bases, J shed 2 bases, and the junction held 2 bases outside the gene matches. In germline, CDR1 is LNHNV, CDR2 YYDKDF (reference sequence). This clone was seen a few times.

The TCR comes from a person aged 35 to 85 with oral cavity squamous cell carcinoma. The sequences come from PBMCs, collected after nivolumab (anti-PD-1) treatment. This chain joins TRBV15 and TRBJ1-3, with 9 positions matching TRBD1. CDR3 nucleotide sequence: TGTGCCACCAGCAGGGACAGGGGAGCTGGAAACACCATATATTTT. Its translation is CATSRDRGAGNTIYF.